What follows are 30 T cell receptor beta chains derived from one specimen sequenced in a study of T cell responses to AZD1222 COVID-19 vaccine. Measured with immunoSEQ multiplex PCR; TCRdb has only the in-frame clones, and not every one. The sample has more than 100,000 clones, around 93% seen once. The sample consisted of peripheral blood, taken on day 0 of AZD1222 vaccination. The receptors derive from an adult in good health.

This sequence joins TRBV6-5 and TRBJ1-2; 7 bases map to TRBD1. The V and J ends lost 7 bases and 6 bases, in that order; junction bases with no gene match: 8. CDR1 MNHEY and CDR2 SVGAGI come from the germline V gene. CDR3 length equals 13 residues. The CDR3 sequence: CASKLTGRNGYTF. CDR3 sequence (DNA): TGTGCCAGCAAGTTGACAGGGCGGAATGGCTACACCTTC.

In its sample, this clone was seen a few times. The chain links TRBV10-1 to TRBJ2-7; TRBD2 agrees at 12 bases. CDR3 size: 15 residues. In germline, CDR1 is WNHNN, CDR2 SYGVQD (reference sequence). V was pared by 0 bases and J by 3 bases, with 0 bases of the junction left unmatched. CDR3 coding DNA: TGCGCCAGCAGTGAGTCGACTAGCGGGAGCTACGAGCAGTACTTC. Amino acids: CASSESTSGSYEQYF.

The chain combines TRBV28 with TRBJ1-1; D is perhaps TRBD1 (5 bases). In germline, CDR1 is MDHEN, CDR2 SYDVKM. There are 16 residues in the CDR3. The germline V and J ends were trimmed by 7 bases and 5 bases, with 23 bases remaining between them. CDR3 sequence (DNA): TGTGCCAGCACCCCCGTTTTTTGGGGCCAAGGGACTGAAGCTTTCTTT. Its protein is CASTPVFWGQGTEAFF.

V gene TRBV7-8 combines with J gene TRBJ2-2; no clear D gene. Trimming took 5 bases from V and 4 from J, leaving 14 bases between them. CDR1 SGHVS and CDR2 FQNEAQ come from the germline V gene. This CDR3 comprises 15 residues. The CDR3 coding sequence is TGTGCCAGCAGCACCCCCCTTTCATCCACCGGGGAGCTGTTTTTT. Translating gives CASSTPLSSTGELFF. Together with reference TRBV7-8 and TRBJ2-2, the CDR3 gives the full variable domain: GAGVSQSPRYKVAKRGQDVALRCDPISGHVSLFWYQQALGQGPEFLTYFQNEAQLDKSGLPSDRFFAERPEGSVSTLKIQRTQQEDSAVYLCASSTPLSSTGELFFGEGSRLTVL.

Here the CDR3 DNA reads TGTGCCAGCAGCTTAATCGACAAGGGGGTCTTTCAGCCCCAGCATTTT. It specifies CASSLIDKGVFQPQHF. This rearrangement joins TRBV7-2 to TRBJ1-5; tentative D call: TRBD1 (6 bases). The germline CDR1 and CDR2 sequences are SGHTA and FQGNSA. The V end was cut by 2 bases, the J end by 6 bases, with 17 bases between. This CDR3 has 16 residues.

V is TRBV7-2 and J is TRBJ2-7; D is undetermined. V was trimmed by 4 bases and J by 3 bases, leaving 7 bases between them. The V gene's germline CDR1 is SGHTA and CDR2 FQGNSA. The CDR3 consists of 12 residues. The CDR3 reads CASSSTRYEQYF. The DNA of the CDR3 is TGTGCCAGCAGCTCCACCCGCTACGAGCAGTACTTC.

The genes are TRBV27 and TRBJ2-7; TRBD1 matches 7 bases. Germline V lookup: CDR1 MNHEY, CDR2 SMNVEV (reference sequence). CDR3 size: 15 residues. V dropped 6 bases and J dropped 3; count of bases not matched to a gene: 11. The CDR3 is CASRIRTGPLYEQYF. CDR3 in DNA: TGTGCCAGCAGAATACGGACAGGACCCCTCTACGAGCAGTACTTC.

The DNA for the CDR3 is TGTGCCAGCAGTGAAACTGAAAAACTGTTTTTT. It specifies CASSETEKLFF. This chain connects TRBV2 to TRBJ1-4; D unresolved. V shed 2 bases and J shed 7 bases, with 2 bases lying between them. This CDR3 spans 11 amino acids. Germline assignment: CDR1 SNHLY and CDR2 FYNNEI.

The chain links TRBV9 to TRBJ2-1; no clear D gene. The V end was cut by 3 bases, the J end by 5 bases, with 6 bases between. CDR3 length: 12 residues. The germline gives CDR1 SGDLS, CDR2 YYNGEE. CDR3 amino acids: CASSASNNEQFF. The DNA of the CDR3 is TGTGCCAGCAGCGCATCAAACAATGAGCAGTTCTTC.

The chain links TRBV4-3 to TRBJ2-3, with 7 bases identical to TRBD2. The CDR3 is 16 amino acids. Germline V lookup: CDR1 LGHNA, CDR2 YSLEER. V shed 0 bases, J shed 2 bases, and the junction held 5 bases outside the gene matches. The CDR3 loop reads CASSQDSAGVTDTQYF. The CDR3, as DNA: TGCGCCAGCAGCCAAGACAGCGCGGGGGTCACAGATACGCAGTATTTT.

The chain links TRBV11-2 to TRBJ1-6; TRBD1 agrees at 7 bases. Germline values: CDR1 SGHAT, CDR2 FQNNGV. After removal of 5 bases from V and 7 bases from J, the junction contained 11 bases not matched to a gene. The CDR3 totals 16 residues. DNA for the CDR3: TGTGCCAGCAGCAGGGGACAGTTGAGTCCCAATTCACCCCTCCACTTT. This translates into CASSRGQLSPNSPLHF. Based on the CDR3 plus reference TRBV11-2 and TRBJ1-6, the full variable domain is EAGVAQSPRYKIIEKRQSVAFWCNPISGHATLYWYQQILGQGPKLLIQFQNNGVVDDSQLPKDRFSAERLKGVDSTLKIQPAKLEDSAVYLCASSRGQLSPNSPLHFGNGTRLTVT.

The rearrangement joins TRBV6-5 to TRBJ1-5; 7 nucleotides align to TRBD1. The CDR3 is 14 residues long. Germline V gene data show CDR1 as MNHEY and CDR2 as SVGAGI. The trim removed 7 bases at V and 5 bases at J, leaving 8 bases unmatched. Here the CDR3 reads CASNAGGSYQPQHF. The DNA of the CDR3 is TGTGCCAGCAACGCAGGGGGAAGCTATCAGCCCCAGCATTTT.

The chain joins TRBV7-9 to TRBJ1-5; 10 positions match TRBD1. This CDR3 spans 14 amino acids. V lost 5 bases to trimming and J lost 11 bases; unmatched junction nucleotides: 9. Looked up from germline, CDR1 is SEHNR and CDR2 is FQNEAQ (reference sequence). CDR3 DNA sequence: TGTGCCAGCAGCGCGGGGACAGGGGACGAGGCCCAGCATTTT. As protein: CASSAGTGDEAQHF.

The V and J genes are TRBV10-3 and TRBJ1-5; possible D gene TRBD1, 5 bases. V dropped 3 bases and J dropped 6 bases, with 15 bases sitting between them. CDR1 is ENHRY and CDR2 is SYGVKD in the germline V gene. The CDR3 has 15 residues. The CDR3 protein is CAISDFLQGGQPQHF. In DNA, the CDR3 is TGTGCCATCAGTGATTTTCTCCAGGGAGGTCAGCCCCAGCATTTT.

V is TRBV29-1 and J is TRBJ1-3; D is ambiguous. V was cut by 4 bases and J by 0 bases, with 10 bases left in between. The CDR3 contains 14 residues. Germline V gene lookup returns CDR1 SQVTM and CDR2 ANQGSEA. The CDR3 DNA reads as TGCAGCGTTGGAGTGGGGAGCTCTGGAAACACCATATATTTT. This translates into CSVGVGSSGNTIYF.

The rearrangement links TRBV12-1 to TRBJ1-1; the table assigns TRBD1, which was not confirmed against the DNA. TRBV12-1 is termed a pseudogene. CDR3 length equals 17 residues. The CDR3 is CASSFEGARGMNTEAFF. The CDR3 DNA reads as TGTGCCAGCAGCTTTGAGGGGGCGCGGGGCATGAACACTGAAGCTTTCTTT.

This chain links TRBV19 with TRBJ1-2; possibly TRBD1 for D (5 bases). The CDR3 extends over 17 amino acids. In germline, CDR1 is LNHDA, CDR2 SQIVND (reference sequence). Trimming left V 0 bases short and J 5 bases short, with 19 bases between. The DNA of the CDR3 is TGTGCCAGTAGTATAGATCTAGGGGTAGGGATTGGATATGGCTACACCTTC. This encodes CASSIDLGVGIGYGYTF.

This chain's CDR3 is CASSLRQGEYGYTF. The CDR3 region has the DNA TGTGCCAGCAGCTTAAGGCAGGGGGAATATGGCTACACCTTC. The genes are TRBV7-8 and TRBJ1-2; TRBD1 matches at 7 bases. V dropped 2 bases and J dropped 5; count of bases not matched to a gene: 5. This CDR3 has 14 amino acids. Per germline, CDR1 SGHVS and CDR2 FQNEAQ.

The gene calls are TRBV3-1 (or the pseudogene TRBV3-2) and TRBJ1-3; 7 bases map to TRBD1. Germline-derived CDR1 and CDR2 are LGHDT and YNNKEL (reference sequence). Trimming removed 5 bases from V and 4 bases from J; junction bases left unmatched: 2. CDR3 length: 13 amino acids. The CDR3: CASSTGDGNTIYF. CDR3 coding DNA: TGTGCCAGCAGCACAGGGGACGGAAACACCATATATTTT.

The chain uses TRBV27 and TRBJ1-2, with D unclear. The CDR3 is 15 amino acids. Germline V gene sequence: CDR1 MNHEY, CDR2 SMNVEV (reference sequence). The V end lost 3 bases, the J end lost 3 bases, and 14 bases lay between the germline ends. This chain's CDR3 is CASSLGVPTYYGYTF. CDR3 DNA: TGTGCCAGCAGTTTGGGCGTGCCTACATACTATGGCTACACCTTC.

This chain joins TRBV28 and TRBJ1-5; tentatively, D is TRBD1 (5 bases). Per germline, CDR1 MDHEN and CDR2 SYDVKM. This CDR3 contains 12 residues. Trimming removed 7 bases at V and 3 bases at J, with 7 bases between. In DNA, the CDR3 is TGTGCCAGCATGGGACTCAATCAGCCCCAGCATTTT. It specifies CASMGLNQPQHF.

The CDR3 loop reads CASSLGSGNTGELFF. CDR3 in DNA: TGCGCCAGCAGCTTGGGCTCGGGGAACACCGGGGAGCTGTTTTTT. This chain joins TRBV5-1 and TRBJ2-2; no reliable D call. Deletions cut 0 bases from V and 1 base from J, with 7 bases between. Germline V gene lookup returns CDR1 SGHRS and CDR2 YFSETQ. The CDR3 is 15 amino acids.

The chain recombines TRBV2 with TRBJ1-4, with D possibly TRBD1 on 5 matching bases. This CDR3 has 14 residues. V was trimmed by 5 bases and J by 3 bases, leaving 10 bases between them. The V gene's germline CDR1 is SNHLY and CDR2 FYNNEI. The CDR3 is CASSSGLANEKLFF. Written as DNA, the CDR3 is TGTGCCAGCAGTTCAGGGCTGGCTAATGAAAAACTGTTTTTT. Variable domain in full (rest from reference TRBV2 and TRBJ1-4): EPEVTQTPSHQVTQMGQEVILRCVPISNHLYFYWYRQILGQKVEFLVSFYNNEISEKSEIFDDQFSVERPDGSNFTLKIRSTKLEDSAMYFCASSSGLANEKLFFGSGTQLSVL.

The rearrangement joins TRBV5-1 to TRBJ1-2; D ambiguous. Germline lookup yields CDR1 SGHRS and CDR2 YFSETQ. V lost 2 bases to trimming and J lost 1 base, with 12 bases between them. This CDR3 contains 15 residues. CDR3 loop: CASSFLDGNNYGYTF. The CDR3 nucleotides read TGCGCCAGCAGCTTTCTGGACGGAAATAACTATGGCTACACCTTC.

The chain joins TRBV5-4 to TRBJ1-6; D is undetermined. Trimming removed 0 bases from V and 10 bases from J, with 14 bases in between. Germline V lookup: CDR1 SGHNT, CDR2 YYREEE (reference sequence). The CDR3 totals 15 residues. The CDR3 bases are TGTGCCAGCAGCTTGGATGCGAGTCTAAGCTCACCCCTCCACTTT. It translates to CASSLDASLSSPLHF.

This clone appeared a single time. The V gene is TRBV10-3, the J gene TRBJ1-2; no reliable D call. This CDR3 region has 16 residues. Trimming shortened V by 9 bases and J by 0 bases, and 20 bases separated the two germline ends. The germline gives CDR1 ENHRY, CDR2 SYGVKD. CDR3 in amino acids: CAILGDLQNTNYGYTF. CDR3 DNA sequence: TGTGCCATTCTTGGGGATCTTCAGAACACTAACTATGGCTACACCTTC.

The chain has TRBV27 and TRBJ2-7, with 7 bases matching TRBD1. CDR1 is MNHEY, CDR2 SMNVEV, per germline (reference sequence). Losses at the gene ends were 4 bases for V and 2 bases for J; bases not matched to a gene: 8. The length of the CDR3 is 15 residues. CDR3 region: CASSSRQGSTYEQYF. The CDR3 DNA reads TGTGCCAGCAGTTCTAGACAGGGTAGTACCTACGAGCAGTACTTC.

CDR3 sequence: CASRSRGTNTGELFF. The CDR3 nucleotides are TGTGCCAGCAGGTCAAGGGGGACGAACACCGGGGAGCTGTTTTTT. This chain uses TRBV7-9 with TRBJ2-2, with a weak D call TRBD1 (6 bases). The CDR3 runs 15 residues. CDR1 is SEHNR and CDR2 is FQNEAQ in the germline V gene (reference sequence). V lost 6 bases to trimming and J lost 0 bases, with 11 bases between them.

This chain joins TRBV6-5 and TRBJ1-2; tentative D call: TRBD1 (5 bases). The CDR3 contains 13 residues. Between the trimmed V and J ends, which lost 5 bases and 3 bases, there was a span of 10 bases. Germline CDR1 and CDR2: MNHEY and SVGAGI. CDR3 sequence reads: CASSRQGDYGYTF. CDR3 bases: TGTGCCAGCAGTAGGCAGGGTGACTATGGCTACACCTTC.

This chain connects TRBV25-1 to TRBJ1-5; 8 nucleotides line up with TRBD1. Germline CDR1 and CDR2: MGHDK and SYGVNS. The CDR3 runs to 15 residues. J lost 0 bases, V lost 6 bases, and 4 bases had no gene match. CDR3 sequence (DNA): TGTGCCAGCAGAGTAACAGGGGGTAGCAATCAGCCCCAGCATTTT. Amino acid sequence: CASRVTGGSNQPQHF.